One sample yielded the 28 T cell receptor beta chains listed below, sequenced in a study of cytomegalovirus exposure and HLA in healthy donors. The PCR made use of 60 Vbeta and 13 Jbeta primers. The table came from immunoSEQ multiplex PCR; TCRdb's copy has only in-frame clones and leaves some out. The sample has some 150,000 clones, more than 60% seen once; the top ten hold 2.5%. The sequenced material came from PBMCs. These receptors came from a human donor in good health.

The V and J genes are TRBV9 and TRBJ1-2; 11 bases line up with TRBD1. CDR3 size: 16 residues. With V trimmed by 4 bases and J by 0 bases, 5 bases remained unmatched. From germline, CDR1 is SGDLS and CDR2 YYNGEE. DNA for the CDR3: TGTGCCAGCAGCAGGACAGGGGGCTTCTCTAACTATGGCTACACCTTC. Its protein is CASSRTGGFSNYGYTF.

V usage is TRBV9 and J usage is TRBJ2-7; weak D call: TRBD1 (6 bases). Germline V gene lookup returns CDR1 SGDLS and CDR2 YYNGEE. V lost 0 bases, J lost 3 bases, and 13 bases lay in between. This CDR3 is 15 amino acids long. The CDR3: CASSVDTGRFYEQYF. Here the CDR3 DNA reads TGTGCCAGCAGCGTAGATACAGGGCGCTTCTACGAGCAGTACTTC.

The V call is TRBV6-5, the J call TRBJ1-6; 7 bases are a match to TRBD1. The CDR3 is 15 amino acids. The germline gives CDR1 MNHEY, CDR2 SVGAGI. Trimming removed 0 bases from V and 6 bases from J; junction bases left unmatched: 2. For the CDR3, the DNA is TGTGCCAGCAGTTACTCGGCAGGGGGTAATTCACCCCTCCACTTT. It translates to CASSYSAGGNSPLHF.

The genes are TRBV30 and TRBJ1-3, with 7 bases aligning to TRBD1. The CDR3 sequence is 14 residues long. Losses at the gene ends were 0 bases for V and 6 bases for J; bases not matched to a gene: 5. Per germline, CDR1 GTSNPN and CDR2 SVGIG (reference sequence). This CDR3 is CAWSVAGGKNTIYF. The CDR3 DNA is TGTGCCTGGAGTGTGGCAGGGGGAAAAAACACCATATATTTT.

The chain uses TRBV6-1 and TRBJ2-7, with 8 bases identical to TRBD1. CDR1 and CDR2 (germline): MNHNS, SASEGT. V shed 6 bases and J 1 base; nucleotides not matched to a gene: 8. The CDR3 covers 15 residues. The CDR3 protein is CASSRSTGDSYEQYF. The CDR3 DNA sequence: TGTGCCAGCAGCCGCTCGACAGGGGATTCCTACGAGCAGTACTTC.

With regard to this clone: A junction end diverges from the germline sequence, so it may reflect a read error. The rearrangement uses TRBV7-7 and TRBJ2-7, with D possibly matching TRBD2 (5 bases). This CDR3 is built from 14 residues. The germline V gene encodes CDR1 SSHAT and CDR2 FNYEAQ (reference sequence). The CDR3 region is CASSLSGQIYEQYF. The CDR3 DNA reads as TGTGCTAGCAGCTTAAGCGGCCAAATCTACGAGCAGTACTTC.

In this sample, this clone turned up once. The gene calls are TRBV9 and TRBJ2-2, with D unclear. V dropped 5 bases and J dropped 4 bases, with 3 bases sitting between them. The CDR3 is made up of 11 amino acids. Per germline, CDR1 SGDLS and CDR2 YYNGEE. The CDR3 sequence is CASSRTGELFF. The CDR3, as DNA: TGTGCCAGCAGTCGCACCGGGGAGCTGTTTTTT.

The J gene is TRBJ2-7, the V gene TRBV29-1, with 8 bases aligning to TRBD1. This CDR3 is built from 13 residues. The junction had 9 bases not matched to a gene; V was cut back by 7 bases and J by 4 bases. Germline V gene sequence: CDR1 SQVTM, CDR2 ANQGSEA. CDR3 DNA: TGCAGCGCCGGACAGGGAGGTGAATACGAGCAGTACTTC. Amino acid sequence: CSAGQGGEYEQYF.

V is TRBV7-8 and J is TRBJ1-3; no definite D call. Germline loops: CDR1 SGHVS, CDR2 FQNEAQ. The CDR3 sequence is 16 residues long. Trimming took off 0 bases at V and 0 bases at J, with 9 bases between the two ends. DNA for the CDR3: TGTGCCAGCAGCTTAGCGAGAATAACCTCTGGAAACACCATATATTTT. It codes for CASSLARITSGNTIYF.

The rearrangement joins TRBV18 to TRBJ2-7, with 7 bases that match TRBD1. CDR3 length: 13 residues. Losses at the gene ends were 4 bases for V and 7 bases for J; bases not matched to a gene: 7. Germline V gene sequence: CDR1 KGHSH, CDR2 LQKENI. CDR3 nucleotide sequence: TGTGCCAGCTCACTGTTACAGGGGAGAGAGCAGTACTTC. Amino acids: CASSLLQGREQYF.

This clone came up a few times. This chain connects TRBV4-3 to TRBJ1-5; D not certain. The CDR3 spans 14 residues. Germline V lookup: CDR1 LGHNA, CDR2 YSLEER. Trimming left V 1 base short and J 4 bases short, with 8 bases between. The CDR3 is CASSQGAENQPQHF. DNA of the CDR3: TGCGCCAGCAGCCAAGGGGCCGAGAATCAGCCCCAGCATTTT.

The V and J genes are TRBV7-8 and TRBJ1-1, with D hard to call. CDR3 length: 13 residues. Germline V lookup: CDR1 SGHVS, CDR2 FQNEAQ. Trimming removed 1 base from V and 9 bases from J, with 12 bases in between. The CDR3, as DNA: TGTGCCAGCAGCTTAGGGGTAGCGTCACAAGCTTTCTTT. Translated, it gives CASSLGVASQAFF.

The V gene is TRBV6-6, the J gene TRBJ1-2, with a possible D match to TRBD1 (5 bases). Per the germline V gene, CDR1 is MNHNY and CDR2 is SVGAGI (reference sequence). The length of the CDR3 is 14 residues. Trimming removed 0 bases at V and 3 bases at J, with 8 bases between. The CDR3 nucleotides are TGTGCCAGCAGTTACTCGCGGGGGGACTATGGCTACACCTTC. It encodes CASSYSRGDYGYTF.

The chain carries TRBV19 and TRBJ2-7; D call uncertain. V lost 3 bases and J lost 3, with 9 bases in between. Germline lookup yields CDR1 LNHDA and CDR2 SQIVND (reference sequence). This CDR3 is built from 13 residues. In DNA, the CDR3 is TGTGCCAGTAGTATTAAGCCACTCTACGAGCAGTACTTC. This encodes CASSIKPLYEQYF.

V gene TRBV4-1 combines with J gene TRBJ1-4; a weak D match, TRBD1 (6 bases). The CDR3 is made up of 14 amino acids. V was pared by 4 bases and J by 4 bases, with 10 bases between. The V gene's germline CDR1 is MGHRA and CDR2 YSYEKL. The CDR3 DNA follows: TGCGCCAGCAGCCGTGAAGGGGGTAATGAAAAACTGTTTTTT. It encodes CASSREGGNEKLFF.

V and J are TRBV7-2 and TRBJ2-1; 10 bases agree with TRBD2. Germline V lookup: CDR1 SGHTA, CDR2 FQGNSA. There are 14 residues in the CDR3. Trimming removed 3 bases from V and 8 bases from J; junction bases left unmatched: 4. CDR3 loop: CASSFGTSEDEQFF. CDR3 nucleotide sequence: TGTGCCAGCAGCTTTGGGACTAGCGAGGATGAGCAGTTCTTC.

The chain's CDR3 is CASSEFWDRKNGYTF. The CDR3 nucleotides read TGTGCCAGCAGTGAATTCTGGGACAGGAAAAATGGCTACACCTTC. V gene TRBV2 combines with J gene TRBJ1-2; 8 bases match TRBD1. Per germline, CDR1 SNHLY and CDR2 FYNNEI. Trimming at V came to 2 bases and at J to 6 bases, leaving 8 bases not matched to a gene. The CDR3 consists of 15 residues. The whole variable domain, filled in from reference TRBV2 and TRBJ1-2, reads EPEVTQTPSHQVTQMGQEVILRCVPISNHLYFYWYRQILGQKVEFLVSFYNNEISEKSEIFDDQFSVERPDGSNFTLKIRSTKLEDSAMYFCASSEFWDRKNGYTFGSGTRLTVV.

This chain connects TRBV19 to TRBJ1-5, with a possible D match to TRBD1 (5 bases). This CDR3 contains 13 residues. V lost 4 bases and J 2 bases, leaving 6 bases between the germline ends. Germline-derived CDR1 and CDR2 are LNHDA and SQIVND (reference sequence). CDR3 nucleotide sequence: TGTGCCAGTAGTAGGGGGGGCAATCAGCCCCAGCATTTT. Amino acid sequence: CASSRGGNQPQHF.

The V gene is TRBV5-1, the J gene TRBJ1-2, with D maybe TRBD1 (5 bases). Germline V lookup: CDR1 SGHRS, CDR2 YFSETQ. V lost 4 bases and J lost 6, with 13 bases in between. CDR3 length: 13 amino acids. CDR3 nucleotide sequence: TGCGCCAGCAGCGCCGGGGGTACGGATGGCTACACCTTC. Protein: CASSAGGTDGYTF.

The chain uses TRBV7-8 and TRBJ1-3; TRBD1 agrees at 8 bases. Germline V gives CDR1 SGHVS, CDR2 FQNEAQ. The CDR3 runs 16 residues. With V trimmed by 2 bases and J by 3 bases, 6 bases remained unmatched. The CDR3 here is CASSLRQGAFGNTIYF. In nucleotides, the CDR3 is TGTGCCAGCAGCTTACGGCAGGGGGCTTTTGGAAACACCATATATTTT.

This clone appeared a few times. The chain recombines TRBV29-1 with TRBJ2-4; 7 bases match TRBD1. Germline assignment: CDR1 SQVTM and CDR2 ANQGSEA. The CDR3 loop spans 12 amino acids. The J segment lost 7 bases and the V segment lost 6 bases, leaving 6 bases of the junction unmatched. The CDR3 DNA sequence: TGCAGCGTCCGACCGACAGGGAACATTCAGTACTTC. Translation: CSVRPTGNIQYF.

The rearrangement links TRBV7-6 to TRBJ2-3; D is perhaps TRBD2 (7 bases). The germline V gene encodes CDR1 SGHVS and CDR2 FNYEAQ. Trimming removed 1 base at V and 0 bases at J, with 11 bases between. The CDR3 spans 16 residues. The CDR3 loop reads CASSLVGGRSTDTQYF. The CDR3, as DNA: TGTGCCAGCAGCTTAGTGGGGGGGCGAAGCACAGATACGCAGTATTTT.

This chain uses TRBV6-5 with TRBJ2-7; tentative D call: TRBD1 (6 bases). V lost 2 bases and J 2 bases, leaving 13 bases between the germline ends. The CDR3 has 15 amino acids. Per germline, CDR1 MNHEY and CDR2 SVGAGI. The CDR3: CASSYTPGQTYEQYF. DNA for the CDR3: TGTGCCAGCAGTTACACGCCGGGACAAACCTACGAGCAGTACTTC.

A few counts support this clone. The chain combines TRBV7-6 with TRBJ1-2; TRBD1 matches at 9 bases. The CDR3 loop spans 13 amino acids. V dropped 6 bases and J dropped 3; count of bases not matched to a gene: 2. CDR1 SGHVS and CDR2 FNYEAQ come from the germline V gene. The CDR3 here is CASRGQGYYGYTF. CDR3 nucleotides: TGTGCCAGCAGGGGACAGGGATACTATGGCTACACCTTC.

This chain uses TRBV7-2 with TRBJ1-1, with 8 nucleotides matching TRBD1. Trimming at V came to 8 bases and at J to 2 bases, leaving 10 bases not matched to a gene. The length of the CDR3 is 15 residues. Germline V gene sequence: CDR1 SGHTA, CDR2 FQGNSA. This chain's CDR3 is CASLTGARANTEAFF. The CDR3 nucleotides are TGTGCCAGCCTGACAGGGGCGAGGGCCAACACTGAAGCTTTCTTT.

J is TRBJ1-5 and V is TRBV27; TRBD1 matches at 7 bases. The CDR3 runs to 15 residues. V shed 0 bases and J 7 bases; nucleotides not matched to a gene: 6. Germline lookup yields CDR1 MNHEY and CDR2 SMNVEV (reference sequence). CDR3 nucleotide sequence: TGTGCCAGCAGTTTATCCCGGACAGGAGGACAGCCCCAGCATTTT. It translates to CASSLSRTGGQPQHF.

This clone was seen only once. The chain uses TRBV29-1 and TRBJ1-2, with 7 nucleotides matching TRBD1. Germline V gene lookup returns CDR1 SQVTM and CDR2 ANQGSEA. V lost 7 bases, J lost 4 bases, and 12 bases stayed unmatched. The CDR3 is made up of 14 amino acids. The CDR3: CSASGTAFSYGYTF. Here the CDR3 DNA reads TGCAGCGCGTCCGGGACAGCCTTCAGCTATGGCTACACCTTC.

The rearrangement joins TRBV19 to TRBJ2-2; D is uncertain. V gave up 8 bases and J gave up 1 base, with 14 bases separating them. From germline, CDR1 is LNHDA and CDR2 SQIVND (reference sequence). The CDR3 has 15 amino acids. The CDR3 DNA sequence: TGTGCCAGTTCTCTCTCGAGAGGGAACACCGGGGAGCTGTTTTTT. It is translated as CASSLSRGNTGELFF.